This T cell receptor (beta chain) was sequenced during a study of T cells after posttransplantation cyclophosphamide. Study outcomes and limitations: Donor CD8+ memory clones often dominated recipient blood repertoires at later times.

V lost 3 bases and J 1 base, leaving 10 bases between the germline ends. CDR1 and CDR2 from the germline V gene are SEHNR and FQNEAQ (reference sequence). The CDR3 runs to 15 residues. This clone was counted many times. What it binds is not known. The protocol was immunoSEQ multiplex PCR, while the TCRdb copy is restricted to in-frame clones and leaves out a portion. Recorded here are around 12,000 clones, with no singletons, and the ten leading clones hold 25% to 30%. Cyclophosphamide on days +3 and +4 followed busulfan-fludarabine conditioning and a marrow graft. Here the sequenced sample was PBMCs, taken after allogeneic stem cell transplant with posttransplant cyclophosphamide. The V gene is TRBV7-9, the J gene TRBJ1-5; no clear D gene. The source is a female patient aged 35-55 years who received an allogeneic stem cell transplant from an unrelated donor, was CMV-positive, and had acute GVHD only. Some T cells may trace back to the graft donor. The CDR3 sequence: CASSFGELSNQPQHF. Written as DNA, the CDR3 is TGTGCCAGCAGCTTTGGGGAGCTCAGCAATCAGCCCCAGCATTTT. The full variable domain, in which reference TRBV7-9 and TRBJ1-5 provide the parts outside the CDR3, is DTGVSQNPRHKITKRGQNVTFRCDPISEHNRLYWYRQTLGQGPEFLTYFQNEAQLEKSRLLSDRFSAERPKGSFSTLEIQRTEQGDSAMYLCASSFGELSNQPQHFGDGTRLSIL.